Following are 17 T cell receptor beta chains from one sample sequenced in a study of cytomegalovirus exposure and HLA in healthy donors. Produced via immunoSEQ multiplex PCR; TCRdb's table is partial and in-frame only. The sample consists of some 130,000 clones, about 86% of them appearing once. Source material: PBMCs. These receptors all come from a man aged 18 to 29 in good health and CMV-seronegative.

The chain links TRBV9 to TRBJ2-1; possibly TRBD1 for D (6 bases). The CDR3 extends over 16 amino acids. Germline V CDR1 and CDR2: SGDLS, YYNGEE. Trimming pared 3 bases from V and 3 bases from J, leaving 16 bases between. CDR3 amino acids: CASSAKGDEIYNEQFF. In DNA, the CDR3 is TGTGCCAGCAGCGCAAAGGGGGACGAGATCTACAATGAGCAGTTCTTC.

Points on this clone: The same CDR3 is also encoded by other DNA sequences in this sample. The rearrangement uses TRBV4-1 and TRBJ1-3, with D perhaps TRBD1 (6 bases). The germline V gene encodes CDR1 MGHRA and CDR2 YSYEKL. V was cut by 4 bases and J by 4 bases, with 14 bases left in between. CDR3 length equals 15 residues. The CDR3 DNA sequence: TGCGCCAGCAGCCCCCGGCGGGGGCAAGGAAACACCATATATTTT. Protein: CASSPRRGQGNTIYF.

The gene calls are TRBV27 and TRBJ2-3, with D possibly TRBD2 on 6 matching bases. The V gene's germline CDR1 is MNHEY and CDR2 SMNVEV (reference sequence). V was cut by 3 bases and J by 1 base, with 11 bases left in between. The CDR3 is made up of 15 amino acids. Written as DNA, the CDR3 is TGTGCCAGCAGTTTCCGGCGGGAAGGCACAGATACGCAGTATTTT. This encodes CASSFRREGTDTQYF.

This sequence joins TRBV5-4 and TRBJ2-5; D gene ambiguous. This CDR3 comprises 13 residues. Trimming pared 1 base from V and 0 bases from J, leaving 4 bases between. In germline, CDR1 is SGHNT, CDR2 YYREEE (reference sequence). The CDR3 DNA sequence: TGTGCCAGCAGCTTGTTCAACCAAGAGACCCAGTACTTC. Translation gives CASSLFNQETQYF.

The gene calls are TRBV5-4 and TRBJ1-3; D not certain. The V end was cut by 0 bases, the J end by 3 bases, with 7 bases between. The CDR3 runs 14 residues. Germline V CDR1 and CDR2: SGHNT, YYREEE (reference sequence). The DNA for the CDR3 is TGTGCCAGCAGCTTGGACAGCGGTGGAAACACCATATATTTT. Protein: CASSLDSGGNTIYF.

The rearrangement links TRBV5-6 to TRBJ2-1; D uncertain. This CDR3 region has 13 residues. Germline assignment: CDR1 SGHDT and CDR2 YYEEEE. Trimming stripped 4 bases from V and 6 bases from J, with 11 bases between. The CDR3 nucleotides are TGTGCCAGCAGCAAGCCTCCGGTCAATGAGCAGTTCTTC. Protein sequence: CASSKPPVNEQFF.

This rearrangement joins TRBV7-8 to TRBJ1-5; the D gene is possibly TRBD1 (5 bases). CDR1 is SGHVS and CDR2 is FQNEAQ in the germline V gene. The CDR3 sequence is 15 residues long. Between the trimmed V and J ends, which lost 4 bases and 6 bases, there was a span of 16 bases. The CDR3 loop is CASSSDAGIGQPQHF. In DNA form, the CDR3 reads TGTGCCAGCAGCTCAGACGCAGGGATCGGTCAGCCCCAGCATTTT.

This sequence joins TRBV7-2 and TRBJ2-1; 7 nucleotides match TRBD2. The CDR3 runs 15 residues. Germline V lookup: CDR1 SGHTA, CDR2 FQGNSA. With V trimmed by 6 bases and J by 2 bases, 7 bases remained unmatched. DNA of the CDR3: TGTGCCAGCAGTTCCTCGGCGGGGGCCTACAATGAGCAGTTCTTC. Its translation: CASSSSAGAYNEQFF.

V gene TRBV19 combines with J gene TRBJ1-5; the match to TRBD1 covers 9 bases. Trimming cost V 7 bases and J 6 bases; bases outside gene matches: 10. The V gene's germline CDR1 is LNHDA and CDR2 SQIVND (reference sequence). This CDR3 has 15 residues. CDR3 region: CASTGQGRFGQPQHF. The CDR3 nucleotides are TGTGCCAGTACGGGACAGGGTCGATTCGGTCAGCCCCAGCATTTT. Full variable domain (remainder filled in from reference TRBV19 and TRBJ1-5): DGGITQSPKYLFRKEGQNVTLSCEQNLNHDAMYWYRQDPGQGLRLIYYSQIVNDFQKGDIAEGYSVSREKKESFPLTVTSAQKNPTAFYLCASTGQGRFGQPQHFGDGTRLSIL.

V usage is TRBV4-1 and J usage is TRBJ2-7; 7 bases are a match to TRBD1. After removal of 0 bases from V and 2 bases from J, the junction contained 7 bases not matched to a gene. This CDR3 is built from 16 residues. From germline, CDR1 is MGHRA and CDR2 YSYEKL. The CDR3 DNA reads TGCGCCAGCAGCCAAGAGTCAGGGCAGGGGGCCTACGAGCAGTACTTC. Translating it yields CASSQESGQGAYEQYF.

In DNA form, the CDR3 reads TGTGCCAGCACAGCATGGGGGGGCAGCCCCAAGACCCAGTACTTC. Translation gives CASTAWGGSPKTQYF. V and J are TRBV27 and TRBJ2-5; TRBD2 is a possible D gene (7 bases). Germline V gene sequence: CDR1 MNHEY, CDR2 SMNVEV (reference sequence). The CDR3 is made up of 15 amino acids. V dropped 7 bases and J dropped 6 bases, with 21 bases sitting between them.

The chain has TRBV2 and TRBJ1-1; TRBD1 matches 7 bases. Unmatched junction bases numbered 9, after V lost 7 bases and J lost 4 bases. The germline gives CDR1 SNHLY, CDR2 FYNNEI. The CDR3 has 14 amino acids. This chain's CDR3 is CASILQGVGTEAFF. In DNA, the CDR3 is TGTGCCAGCATTCTCCAGGGGGTCGGCACTGAAGCTTTCTTT.

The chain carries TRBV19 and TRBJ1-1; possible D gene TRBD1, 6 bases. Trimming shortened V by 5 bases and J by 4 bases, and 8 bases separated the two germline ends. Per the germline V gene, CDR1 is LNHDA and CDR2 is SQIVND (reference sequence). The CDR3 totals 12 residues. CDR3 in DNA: TGTGCCAGTAGTTCAGGGGCCACTGAAGCTTTCTTT. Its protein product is CASSSGATEAFF.

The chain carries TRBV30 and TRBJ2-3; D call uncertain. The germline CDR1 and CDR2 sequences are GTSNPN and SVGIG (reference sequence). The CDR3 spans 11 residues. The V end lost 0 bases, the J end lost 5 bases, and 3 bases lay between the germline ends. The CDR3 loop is CAWSVKDTQYF. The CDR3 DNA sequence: TGTGCCTGGAGTGTTAAAGATACGCAGTATTTT.

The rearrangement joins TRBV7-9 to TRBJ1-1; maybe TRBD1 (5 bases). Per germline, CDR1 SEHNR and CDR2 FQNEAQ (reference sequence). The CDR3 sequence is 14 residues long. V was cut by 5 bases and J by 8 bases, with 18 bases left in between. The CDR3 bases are TGTGCCAGCAGCATGGCGGGACTCTTTAACGAAGCTTTCTTT. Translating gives CASSMAGLFNEAFF.

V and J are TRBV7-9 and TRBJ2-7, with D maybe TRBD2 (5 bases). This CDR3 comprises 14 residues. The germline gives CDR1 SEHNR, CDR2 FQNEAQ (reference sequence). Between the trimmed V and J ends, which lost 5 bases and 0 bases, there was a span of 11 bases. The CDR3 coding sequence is TGTGCCAGCAGCCGCCGGGGAGACTCCTACGAGCAGTACTTC. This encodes CASSRRGDSYEQYF.

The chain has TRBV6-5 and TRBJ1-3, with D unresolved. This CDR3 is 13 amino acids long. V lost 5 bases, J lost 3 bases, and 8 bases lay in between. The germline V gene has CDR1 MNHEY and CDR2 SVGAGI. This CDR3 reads CASSQRGGNTIYF. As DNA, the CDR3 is TGTGCCAGCAGTCAACGAGGTGGAAACACCATATATTTT.